Each of the 11 T cell receptor beta chains below was sequenced from the same sample in a study of beta chain features in type 1 diabetes. Expressed TCRB transcripts were sequenced after all isolated RNA was converted to cDNA. Assay: immunoSEQ multiplex PCR; the TCRdb copy retains only in-frame clones and omits some. The sample holds some 5,000 clones, around 75% seen once. Specimen: Tregs from blood. These receptors originate from a young man in good health.

CDR3 in amino acids: CASKETSGVYNEQFF. CDR3 coding DNA: TGTGCCAGCAAAGAGACTAGCGGGGTGTACAATGAGCAGTTCTTC. The V call is TRBV2, the J call TRBJ2-1; the match to TRBD2 covers 11 bases. V shed 7 bases and J 4 bases; nucleotides not matched to a gene: 6. The CDR3 is 15 residues long. The germline V gene has CDR1 SNHLY and CDR2 FYNNEI.

This rearrangement joins TRBV23-1 to TRBJ1-3; D perhaps matches TRBD1 (6 bases). TRBV23-1 is identified as an open reading frame with a role that is uncertain. This CDR3 is built from 17 residues. The ends were cut back, 2 bases at V and 3 bases at J, with 17 bases in the middle. The CDR3 region is CASSQPCAGEIGNTIYF. CDR3 DNA sequence: TGCGCCAGCAGTCAACCCTGTGCAGGGGAAATTGGAAACACCATATATTTT.

A few counts support this clone. This chain joins TRBV10-3 and TRBJ1-5; the D gene is possibly TRBD1 (6 bases). CDR3 length equals 17 residues. V lost 0 bases and J 4 bases, leaving 16 bases between the germline ends. Germline V gene data show CDR1 as ENHRY and CDR2 as SYGVKD. The CDR3 loop is CAISESTPGEMNQPQHF. In DNA form, the CDR3 reads TGTGCCATCAGTGAGTCGACTCCAGGGGAGATGAATCAGCCCCAGCATTTT.

This chain joins TRBV5-1 and TRBJ1-6; 9 bases fit TRBD1. Losses at the gene ends were 4 bases for V and 7 bases for J; bases not matched to a gene: 9. The CDR3 has 16 amino acids. Per the germline V gene, CDR1 is SGHRS and CDR2 is YFSETQ. Written as DNA, the CDR3 is TGCGCCAGCAGCAGGACAGGGGTGGGGTTAAATTCACCCCTCCACTTT. This gives the protein CASSRTGVGLNSPLHF.

This chain connects TRBV19 to TRBJ2-1; D is perhaps TRBD2 (5 bases). Trimming took off 3 bases at V and 6 bases at J, with 6 bases between the two ends. The CDR3 sequence is 12 residues long. Germline V gives CDR1 LNHDA, CDR2 SQIVND (reference sequence). CDR3 DNA: TGTGCCAGTAGTATGGACTTCAATGAGCAGTTCTTC. Protein: CASSMDFNEQFF.

The V call is TRBV7-9, the J call TRBJ2-7; 9 bases line up with TRBD2. CDR3 size: 14 residues. V was clipped by 10 bases and J by 1 base; unmatched bases: 8. Germline V lookup: CDR1 SEHNR, CDR2 FQNEAQ (reference sequence). CDR3 coding DNA: TGTGCCACCGTAGCGGGGGCGTTATCCTACGAGCAGTACTTC. Its translation: CATVAGALSYEQYF.

The chain joins TRBV7-2 to TRBJ2-3; 10 bases map to TRBD2. Losses at the gene ends were 0 bases for V and 3 bases for J; bases not matched to a gene: 3. The CDR3 loop spans 16 amino acids. Germline V lookup: CDR1 SGHTA, CDR2 FQGNSA. The CDR3 sequence: CASSLALAGATDTQYF. The CDR3, as DNA: TGTGCCAGCAGCTTAGCCCTAGCGGGGGCAACAGATACGCAGTATTTT. Complete variable domain (other parts from reference TRBV7-2 and TRBJ2-3): GAGVSQSPSNKVTEKGKDVELRCDPISGHTALYWYRQSLGQGLEFLIYFQGNSAPDKSGLPSDRFSAERTGGSVSTLTIQRTQQEDSAVYLCASSLALAGATDTQYFGPGTRLTVL.

The V call is TRBV29-1, the J call TRBJ1-1, with D maybe TRBD1 (6 bases). There are 13 residues in the CDR3. Germline assignment: CDR1 SQVTM and CDR2 ANQGSEA. The V end was cut by 1 base, the J end by 8 bases, with 14 bases between. CDR3 protein: CSVEVVQGSEAFF. The CDR3 DNA is TGCAGCGTTGAAGTCGTACAGGGCTCCGAAGCTTTCTTT. The whole variable domain, filled in from reference TRBV29-1 and TRBJ1-1, reads SAVISQKPSRDICQRGTSLTIQCQVDSQVTMMFWYRQQPGQSLTLIATANQGSEATYESGFVIDKFPISRPNLTFSTLTVSNMSPEDSSIYLCSVEVVQGSEAFFGQGTRLTVV.

The chain combines TRBV5-1 with TRBJ2-2; TRBD1 is a possible D gene (5 bases). The length of the CDR3 is 14 residues. V lost 4 bases and J 4 bases, leaving 11 bases between the germline ends. Germline CDR1 is SGHRS and CDR2 is YFSETQ. CDR3 loop: CASSNQGPTGELFF. The DNA for the CDR3 is TGCGCCAGCAGCAATCAGGGTCCCACCGGGGAGCTGTTTTTT.

This rearrangement joins TRBV30 to TRBJ1-1; D gene ambiguous. Deletions cut 2 bases from V and 1 base from J, with 5 bases between. The CDR3 contains 12 residues. Germline loops: CDR1 GTSNPN, CDR2 SVGIG (reference sequence). CDR3 residues: CAWSYGNTEAFF. The DNA for the CDR3 is TGTGCCTGGAGTTACGGGAACACTGAAGCTTTCTTT.

This chain joins TRBV7-2 and TRBJ2-3; D is unresolved. The V gene lost 2 bases and the J gene lost 2 bases, with 8 bases spanning the gap. CDR1 SGHTA and CDR2 FQGNSA come from the germline V gene. CDR3 length: 14 amino acids. CDR3 coding DNA: TGTGCCAGCAGCTTAAGAGAGTACACAGATACGCAGTATTTT. This translates into CASSLREYTDTQYF. Full variable domain (missing parts from reference TRBV7-2 and TRBJ2-3): GAGVSQSPSNKVTEKGKDVELRCDPISGHTALYWYRQSLGQGLEFLIYFQGNSAPDKSGLPSDRFSAERTGGSVSTLTIQRTQQEDSAVYLCASSLREYTDTQYFGPGTRLTVL.